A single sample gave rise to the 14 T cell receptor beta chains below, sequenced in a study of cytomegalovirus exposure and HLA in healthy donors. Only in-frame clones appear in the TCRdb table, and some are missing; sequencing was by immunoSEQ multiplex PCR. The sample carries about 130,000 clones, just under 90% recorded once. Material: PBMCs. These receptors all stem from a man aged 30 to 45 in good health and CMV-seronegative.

CDR3 DNA sequence: TGCGCCAGCAGCTTGGAATCTCTGAGCTCCTACAATGAGCAGTTCTTC. This translates into CASSLESLSSYNEQFF. The chain links TRBV5-1 to TRBJ2-1; D gene uncertain. Germline CDR1 and CDR2: SGHRS and YFSETQ. The CDR3 sequence is 16 residues long. Trimming removed 0 bases from V and 0 bases from J, with 10 bases in between.

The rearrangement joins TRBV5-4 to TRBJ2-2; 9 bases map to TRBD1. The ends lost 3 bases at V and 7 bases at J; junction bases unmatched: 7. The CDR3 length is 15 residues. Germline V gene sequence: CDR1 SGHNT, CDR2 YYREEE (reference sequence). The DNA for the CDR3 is TGTGCCAGCAGCTATGCCGGGACAGGGCACGGGGAGCTGTTTTTT. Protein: CASSYAGTGHGELFF.

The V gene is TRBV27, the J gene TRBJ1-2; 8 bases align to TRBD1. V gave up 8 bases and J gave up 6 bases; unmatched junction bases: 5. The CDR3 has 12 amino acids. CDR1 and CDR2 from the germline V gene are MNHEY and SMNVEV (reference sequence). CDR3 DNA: TGTGCCAGCTGGACAGGGATCAATGGCTACACCTTC. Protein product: CASWTGINGYTF.

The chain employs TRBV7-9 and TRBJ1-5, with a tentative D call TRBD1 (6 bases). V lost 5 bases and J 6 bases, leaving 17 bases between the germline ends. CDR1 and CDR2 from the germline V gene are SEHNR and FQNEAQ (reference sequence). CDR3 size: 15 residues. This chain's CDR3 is CASSLSTGISQPQHF. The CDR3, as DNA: TGTGCCAGCAGCCTATCAACAGGGATAAGTCAGCCCCAGCATTTT. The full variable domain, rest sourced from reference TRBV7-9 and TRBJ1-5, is DTGVSQNPRHKITKRGQNVTFRCDPISEHNRLYWYRQTLGQGPEFLTYFQNEAQLEKSRLLSDRFSAERPKGSFSTLEIQRTEQGDSAMYLCASSLSTGISQPQHFGDGTRLSIL.

The CDR3 DNA is TGTGCCAGCAGCCCCGATCGAGCGGGGGGCGACTACAATGAGCAGTTCTTC. It is translated as CASSPDRAGGDYNEQFF. The chain couples TRBV4-2 to TRBJ2-1, with 9 bases lining up with TRBD2. The CDR3 has 17 residues. Germline CDR1 LGHNA, CDR2 YNFKEQ. With 4 bases clipped from V and 3 bases from J, the junction kept 10 bases outside the gene matches.

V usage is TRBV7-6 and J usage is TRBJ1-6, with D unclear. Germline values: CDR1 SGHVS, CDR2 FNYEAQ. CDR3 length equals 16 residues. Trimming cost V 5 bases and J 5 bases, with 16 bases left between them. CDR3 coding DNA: TGTGCCAGCAGCGACGACTCTACAATAGATAATTCACCCCTCCACTTT. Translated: CASSDDSTIDNSPLHF. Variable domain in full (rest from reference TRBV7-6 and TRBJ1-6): GAGVSQSPRYKVTKRGQDVALRCDPISGHVSLYWYRQALGQGPEFLTYFNYEAQQDKSGLPNDRFSAERPEGSISTLTIQRTEQRDSAMYRCASSDDSTIDNSPLHFGNGTRLTVT.

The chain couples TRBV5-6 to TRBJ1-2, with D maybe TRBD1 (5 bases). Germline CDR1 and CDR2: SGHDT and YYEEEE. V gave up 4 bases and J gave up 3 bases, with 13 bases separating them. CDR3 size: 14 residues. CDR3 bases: TGTGCCAGCAGCCCCGGCAGGGCCTACTATGGCTACACCTTC. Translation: CASSPGRAYYGYTF.

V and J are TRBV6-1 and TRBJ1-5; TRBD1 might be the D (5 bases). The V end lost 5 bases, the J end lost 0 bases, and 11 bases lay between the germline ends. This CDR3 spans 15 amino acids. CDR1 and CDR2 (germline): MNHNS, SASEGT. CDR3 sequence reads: CASSWQGLSNQPQHF. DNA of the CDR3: TGTGCCAGCAGTTGGCAGGGCCTTAGCAATCAGCCCCAGCATTTT.

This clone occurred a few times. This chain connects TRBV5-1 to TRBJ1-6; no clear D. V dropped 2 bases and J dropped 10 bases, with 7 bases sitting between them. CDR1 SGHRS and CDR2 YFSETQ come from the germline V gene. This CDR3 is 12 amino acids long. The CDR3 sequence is CASSFGESPLHF. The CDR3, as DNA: TGCGCCAGCAGCTTCGGGGAATCACCCCTCCACTTT. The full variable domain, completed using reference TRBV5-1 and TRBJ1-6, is KAGVTQTPRYLIKTRGQQVTLSCSPISGHRSVSWYQQTPGQGLQFLFEYFSETQRNKGNFPGRFSGRQFSNSRSEMNVSTLELGDSALYLCASSFGESPLHFGNGTRLTVT.

In DNA, the CDR3 is TGTGCCAGCAGTTACTCGATGGGGGCGATTTCCTACGAGCAGTACTTC. Protein sequence: CASSYSMGAISYEQYF. The chain couples TRBV6-6 to TRBJ2-7, with a tentative D call TRBD1 (6 bases). Germline V gene data show CDR1 as MNHNY and CDR2 as SVGAGI (reference sequence). This CDR3 has 16 amino acids. V dropped 0 bases and J dropped 1 base, with 13 bases sitting between them.

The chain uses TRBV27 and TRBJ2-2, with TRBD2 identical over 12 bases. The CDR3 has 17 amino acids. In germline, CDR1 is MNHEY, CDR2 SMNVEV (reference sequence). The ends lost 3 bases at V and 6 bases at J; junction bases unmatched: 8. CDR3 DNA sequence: TGTGCCAGCAGTTTGCCCCTAGCGGGGGGGCGCCCCGGGGAGCTGTTTTTT. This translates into CASSLPLAGGRPGELFF.

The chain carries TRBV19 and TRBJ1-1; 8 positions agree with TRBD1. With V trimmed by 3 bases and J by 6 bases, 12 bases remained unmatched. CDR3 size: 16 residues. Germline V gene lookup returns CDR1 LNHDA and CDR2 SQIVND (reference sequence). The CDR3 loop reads CASSIPGRGLVAEAFF. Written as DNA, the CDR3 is TGTGCCAGTAGTATTCCTGGCAGGGGGCTTGTGGCTGAAGCTTTCTTT.

CDR3 residues: CASSLYTGGGFDSPLHF. DNA for the CDR3: TGTGCCAGCAGCTTATATACAGGGGGCGGGTTTGATTCACCCCTCCACTTT. The rearrangement joins TRBV7-2 to TRBJ1-6; 9 bases are shared with TRBD1. The germline gives CDR1 SGHTA, CDR2 FQGNSA. Trimming took 2 bases from V and 8 from J; bases not matched to a gene: 10. The CDR3 totals 17 residues.

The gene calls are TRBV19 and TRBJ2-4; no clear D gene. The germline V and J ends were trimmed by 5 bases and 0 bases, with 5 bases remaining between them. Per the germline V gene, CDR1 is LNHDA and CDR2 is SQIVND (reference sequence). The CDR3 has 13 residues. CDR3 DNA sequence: TGTGCCAGTAGTCCTACAGCCAAAAACATTCAGTACTTC. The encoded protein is CASSPTAKNIQYF.